This TCR beta chain stems from a study of T cell responses to AZD1222 COVID-19 vaccine. Study-level findings and limits: Donors were mostly white British, more females; clonal diversity possibly underestimated. Among AZD1222 vaccinees, only five to seven were seropositive at baseline. The breadth and depth of Spike-specific TCRs increased once two AZD1222 doses had been given. Within unmutated variant regions lay the reported targets of nearly half of spike-specific TCRs.

As regards this clone: Its target is unknown.

Germline V gene sequence: CDR1 SNHLY, CDR2 FYNNEI. V lost 6 bases to trimming and J lost 5 bases; unmatched junction nucleotides: 13. The CDR3 is 17 amino acids. Using immunoSEQ multiplex PCR, the repertoire was profiled, and TCRdb retains in-frame clones only, with some absent. This table holds some 150,000 clones, more than 70% found once. This clonotype originated in an adult who received the AZD1222 COVID-19 vaccine. V and J are TRBV2 and TRBJ2-7; 13 bases line up with TRBD2. Material: peripheral blood, obtained 28 days after the second AZD1222 dose. The CDR3 reads CASSGTSGKNHPNEQYF. The DNA for the CDR3 is TGTGCCAGCAGCGGGACTAGCGGGAAAAATCACCCCAACGAGCAGTACTTC. Full variable domain (outside the CDR3, taken from reference TRBV2 and TRBJ2-7): EPEVTQTPSHQVTQMGQEVILRCVPISNHLYFYWYRQILGQKVEFLVSFYNNEISEKSEIFDDQFSVERPDGSNFTLKIRSTKLEDSAMYFCASSGTSGKNHPNEQYFGPGTRLTVT.